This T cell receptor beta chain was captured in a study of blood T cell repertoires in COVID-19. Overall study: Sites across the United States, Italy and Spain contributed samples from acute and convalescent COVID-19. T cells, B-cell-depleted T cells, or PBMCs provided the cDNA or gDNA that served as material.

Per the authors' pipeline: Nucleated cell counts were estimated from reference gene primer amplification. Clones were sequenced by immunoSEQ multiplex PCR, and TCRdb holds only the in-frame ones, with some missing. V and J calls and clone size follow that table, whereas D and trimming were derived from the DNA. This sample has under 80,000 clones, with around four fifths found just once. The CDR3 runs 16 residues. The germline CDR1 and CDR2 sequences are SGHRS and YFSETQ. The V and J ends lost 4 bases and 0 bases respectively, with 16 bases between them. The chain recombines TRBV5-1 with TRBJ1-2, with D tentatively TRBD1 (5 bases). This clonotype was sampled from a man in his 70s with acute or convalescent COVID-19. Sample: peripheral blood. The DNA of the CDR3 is TGCGCCAGCAGCGACCAGGGTGCGGGGGCTAACTATGGCTACACCTTC. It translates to CASSDQGAGANYGYTF. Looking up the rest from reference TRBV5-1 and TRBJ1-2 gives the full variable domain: KAGVTQTPRYLIKTRGQQVTLSCSPISGHRSVSWYQQTPGQGLQFLFEYFSETQRNKGNFPGRFSGRQFSNSRSEMNVSTLELGDSALYLCASSDQGAGANYGYTFGSGTRLTVV.